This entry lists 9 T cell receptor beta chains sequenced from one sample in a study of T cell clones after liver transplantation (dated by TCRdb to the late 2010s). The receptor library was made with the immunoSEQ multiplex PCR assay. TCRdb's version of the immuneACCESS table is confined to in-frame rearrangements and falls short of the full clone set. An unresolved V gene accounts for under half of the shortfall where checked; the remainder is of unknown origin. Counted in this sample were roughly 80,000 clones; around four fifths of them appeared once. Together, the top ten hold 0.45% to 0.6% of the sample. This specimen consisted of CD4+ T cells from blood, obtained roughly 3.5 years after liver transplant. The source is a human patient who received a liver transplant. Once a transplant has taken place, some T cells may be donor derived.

The CDR3 sequence: CASSTLAGSTGELFF. In DNA form, the CDR3 reads TGTGCCAGCAGCACCCTAGCGGGGTCTACCGGGGAGCTGTTTTTT. The rearrangement links TRBV5-4 to TRBJ2-2; 9 bases align to TRBD2. The length of the CDR3 is 15 residues. After removal of 4 bases from V and 5 bases from J, the junction contained 6 bases not matched to a gene. Per germline, CDR1 SGHNT and CDR2 YYREEE (reference sequence).

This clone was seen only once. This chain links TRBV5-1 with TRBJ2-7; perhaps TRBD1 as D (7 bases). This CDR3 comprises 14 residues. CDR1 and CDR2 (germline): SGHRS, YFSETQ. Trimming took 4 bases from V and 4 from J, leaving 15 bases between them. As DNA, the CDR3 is TGCGCCAGCAGCCAACTTCAGGGGGGTTACGAGCAGTACTTC. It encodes CASSQLQGGYEQYF.

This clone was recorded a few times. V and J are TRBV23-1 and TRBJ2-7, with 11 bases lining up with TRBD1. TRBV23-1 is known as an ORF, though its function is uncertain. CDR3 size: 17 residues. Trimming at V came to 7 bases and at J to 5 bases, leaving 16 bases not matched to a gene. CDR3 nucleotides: TGCGCCAGCACTCATAGCTTCCTGGGACAGGGGGTACACGAGCAGTACTTC. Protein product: CASTHSFLGQGVHEQYF.

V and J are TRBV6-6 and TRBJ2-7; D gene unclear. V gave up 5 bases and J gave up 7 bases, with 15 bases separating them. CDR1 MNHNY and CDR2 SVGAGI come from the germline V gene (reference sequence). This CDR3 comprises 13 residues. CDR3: CASSPTRSGEQYF. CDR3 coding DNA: TGTGCCAGCAGTCCCACCCGTTCTGGGGAGCAGTACTTC.

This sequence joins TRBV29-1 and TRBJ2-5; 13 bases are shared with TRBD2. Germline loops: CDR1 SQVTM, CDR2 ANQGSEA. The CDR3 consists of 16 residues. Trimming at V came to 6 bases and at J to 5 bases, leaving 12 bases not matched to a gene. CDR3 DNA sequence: TGCAGCGTCTCCGGACTAGCGGGAGTATTCCGGGAGACCCAGTACTTC. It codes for CSVSGLAGVFRETQYF. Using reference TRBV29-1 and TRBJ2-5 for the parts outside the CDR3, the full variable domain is SAVISQKPSRDICQRGTSLTIQCQVDSQVTMMFWYRQQPGQSLTLIATANQGSEATYESGFVIDKFPISRPNLTFSTLTVSNMSPEDSSIYLCSVSGLAGVFRETQYFGPGTRLLVL.

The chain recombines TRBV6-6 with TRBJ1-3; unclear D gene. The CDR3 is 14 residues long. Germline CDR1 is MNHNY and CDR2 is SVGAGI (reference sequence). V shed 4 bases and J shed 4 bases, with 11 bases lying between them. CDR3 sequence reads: CASSLSTMGNTIYF. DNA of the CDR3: TGTGCCAGCAGTTTATCGACGATGGGAAACACCATATATTTT.

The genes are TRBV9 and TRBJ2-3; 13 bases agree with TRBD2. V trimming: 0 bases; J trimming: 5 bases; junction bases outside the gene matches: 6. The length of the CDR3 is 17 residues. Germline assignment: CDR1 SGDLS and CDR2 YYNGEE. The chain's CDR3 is CASSVALAGGPLDTQYF. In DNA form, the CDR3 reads TGTGCCAGCAGCGTAGCACTAGCGGGAGGGCCGTTAGATACGCAGTATTTT.

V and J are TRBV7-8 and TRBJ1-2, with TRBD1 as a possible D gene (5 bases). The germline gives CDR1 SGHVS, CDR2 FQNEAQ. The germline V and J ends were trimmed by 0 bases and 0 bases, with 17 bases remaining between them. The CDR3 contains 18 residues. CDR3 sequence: CASSLALRRQSTNYGYTF. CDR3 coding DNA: TGTGCCAGCAGCTTAGCGCTGAGGAGACAGAGTACTAACTATGGCTACACCTTC.

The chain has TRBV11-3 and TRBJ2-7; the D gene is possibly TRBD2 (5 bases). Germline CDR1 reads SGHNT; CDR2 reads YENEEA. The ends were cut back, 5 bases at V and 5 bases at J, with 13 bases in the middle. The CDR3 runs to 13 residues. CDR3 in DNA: TGTGCCAGCAGCCCTTTTGAGGGCCACGAGCAGTACTTC. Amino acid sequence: CASSPFEGHEQYF.